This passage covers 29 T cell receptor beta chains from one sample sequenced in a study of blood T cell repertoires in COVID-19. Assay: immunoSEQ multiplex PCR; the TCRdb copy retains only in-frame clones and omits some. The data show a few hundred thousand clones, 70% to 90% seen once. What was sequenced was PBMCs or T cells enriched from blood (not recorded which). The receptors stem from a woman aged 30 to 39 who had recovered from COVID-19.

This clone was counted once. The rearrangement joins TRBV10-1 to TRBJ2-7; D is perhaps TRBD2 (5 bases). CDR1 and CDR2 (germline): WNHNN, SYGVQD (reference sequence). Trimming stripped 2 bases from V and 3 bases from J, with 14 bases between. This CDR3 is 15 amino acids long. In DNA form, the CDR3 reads TGCGCCAGCAGTGAGGGGAGAGCCGGAGGCTACGAGCAGTACTTC. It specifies CASSEGRAGGYEQYF.

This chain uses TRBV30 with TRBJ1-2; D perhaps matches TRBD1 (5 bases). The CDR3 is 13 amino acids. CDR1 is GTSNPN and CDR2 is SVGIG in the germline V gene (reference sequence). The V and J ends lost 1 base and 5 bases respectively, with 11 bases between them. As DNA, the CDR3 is TGTGCCTGGAGTGATCTGACAGCGTATGGCTACACCTTC. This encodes CAWSDLTAYGYTF.

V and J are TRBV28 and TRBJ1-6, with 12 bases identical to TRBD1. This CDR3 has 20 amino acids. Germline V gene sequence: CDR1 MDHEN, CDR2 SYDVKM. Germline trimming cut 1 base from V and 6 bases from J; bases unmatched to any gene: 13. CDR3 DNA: TGTGCCAGCAGTTTATTCCCGGGACAGGGGGCCCTATTTTTTAATTCACCCCTCCACTTT. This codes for CASSLFPGQGALFFNSPLHF.

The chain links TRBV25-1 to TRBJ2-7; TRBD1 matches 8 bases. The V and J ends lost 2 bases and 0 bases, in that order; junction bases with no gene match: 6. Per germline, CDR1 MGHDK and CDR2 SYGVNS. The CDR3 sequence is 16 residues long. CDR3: CASSEEPGTGSYEQYF. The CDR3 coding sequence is TGTGCCAGCAGTGAAGAACCCGGGACAGGCTCCTACGAGCAGTACTTC.

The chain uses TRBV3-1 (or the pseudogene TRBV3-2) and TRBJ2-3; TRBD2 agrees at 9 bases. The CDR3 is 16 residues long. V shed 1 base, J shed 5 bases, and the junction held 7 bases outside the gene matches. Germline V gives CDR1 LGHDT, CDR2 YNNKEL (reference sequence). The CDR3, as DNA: TGTGCCAGCAGCCAAGGACTAGCGGAGGATGAAGATACGCAGTATTTT. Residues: CASSQGLAEDEDTQYF.

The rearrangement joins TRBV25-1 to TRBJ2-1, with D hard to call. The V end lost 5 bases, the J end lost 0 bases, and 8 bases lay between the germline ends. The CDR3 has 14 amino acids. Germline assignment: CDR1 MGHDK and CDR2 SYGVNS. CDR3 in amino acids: CASSPTSSYNEQFF. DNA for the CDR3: TGTGCCAGCAGTCCCACAAGCTCCTACAATGAGCAGTTCTTC.

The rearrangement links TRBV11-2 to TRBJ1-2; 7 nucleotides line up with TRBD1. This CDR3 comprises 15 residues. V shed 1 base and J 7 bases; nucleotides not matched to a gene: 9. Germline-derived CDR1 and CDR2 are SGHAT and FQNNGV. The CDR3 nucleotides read TGTGCCAGCAGCTTAGGACAGGGTGGGTTCGGTGGCTACACCTTC. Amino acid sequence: CASSLGQGGFGGYTF.

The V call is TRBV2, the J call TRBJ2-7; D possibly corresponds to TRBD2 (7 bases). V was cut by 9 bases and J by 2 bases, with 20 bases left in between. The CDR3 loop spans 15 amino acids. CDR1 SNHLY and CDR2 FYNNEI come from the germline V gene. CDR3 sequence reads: CASAPSGGVTYEQYF. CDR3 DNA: TGTGCCAGTGCCCCCTCGGGGGGCGTTACCTACGAGCAGTACTTC.

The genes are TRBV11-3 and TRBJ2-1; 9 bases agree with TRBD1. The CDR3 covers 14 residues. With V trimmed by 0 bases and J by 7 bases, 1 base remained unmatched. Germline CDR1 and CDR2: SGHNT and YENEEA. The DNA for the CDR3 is TGTGCCAGCAGCTTAGATGGGACAGGGAATGAGCAGTTCTTC. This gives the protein CASSLDGTGNEQFF.

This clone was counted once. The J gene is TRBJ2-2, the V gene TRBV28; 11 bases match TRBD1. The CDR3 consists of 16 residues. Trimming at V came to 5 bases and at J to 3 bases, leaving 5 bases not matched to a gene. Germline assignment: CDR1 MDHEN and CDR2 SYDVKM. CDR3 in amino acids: CASSQDRGPDTGELFF. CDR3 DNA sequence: TGTGCCAGCAGTCAGGACAGGGGGCCAGACACCGGGGAGCTGTTTTTT.

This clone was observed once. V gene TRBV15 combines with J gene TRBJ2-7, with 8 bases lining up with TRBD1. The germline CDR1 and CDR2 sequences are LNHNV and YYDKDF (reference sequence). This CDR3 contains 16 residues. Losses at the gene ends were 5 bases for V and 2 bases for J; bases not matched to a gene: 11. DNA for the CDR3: TGTGCCACCAGCGAACGGCGAGGGACAGGAGCCTACGAGCAGTACTTC. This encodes CATSERRGTGAYEQYF.

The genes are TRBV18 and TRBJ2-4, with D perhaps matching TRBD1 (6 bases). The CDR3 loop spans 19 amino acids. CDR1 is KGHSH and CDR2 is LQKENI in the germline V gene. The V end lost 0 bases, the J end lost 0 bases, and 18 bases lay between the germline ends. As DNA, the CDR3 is TGTGCCAGCTCACCACCCGTAGGCAGGGGTGTCCTAGCCAAAAACATTCAGTACTTC. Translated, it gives CASSPPVGRGVLAKNIQYF.

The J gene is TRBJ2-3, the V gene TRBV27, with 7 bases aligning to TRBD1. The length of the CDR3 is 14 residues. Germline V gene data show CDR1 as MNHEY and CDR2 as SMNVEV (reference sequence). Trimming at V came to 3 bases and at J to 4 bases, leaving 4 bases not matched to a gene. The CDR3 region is CASSFRQGPDTQYF. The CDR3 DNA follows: TGTGCCAGCAGTTTCCGACAGGGCCCAGATACGCAGTATTTT.

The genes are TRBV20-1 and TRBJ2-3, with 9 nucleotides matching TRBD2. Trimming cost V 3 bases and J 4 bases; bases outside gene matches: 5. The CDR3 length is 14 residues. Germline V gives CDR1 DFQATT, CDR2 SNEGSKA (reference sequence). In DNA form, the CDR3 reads TGCAGTGCTAGTAACGCGGGGGGGCCAGATACGCAGTATTTT. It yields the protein CSASNAGGPDTQYF.

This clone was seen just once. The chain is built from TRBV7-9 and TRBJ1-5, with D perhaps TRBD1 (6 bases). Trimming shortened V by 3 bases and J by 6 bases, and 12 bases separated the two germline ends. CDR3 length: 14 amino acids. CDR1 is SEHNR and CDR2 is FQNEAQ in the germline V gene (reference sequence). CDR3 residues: CASSFGGGGQPQHF. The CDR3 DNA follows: TGTGCCAGCAGCTTTGGGGGGGGCGGTCAGCCCCAGCATTTT.

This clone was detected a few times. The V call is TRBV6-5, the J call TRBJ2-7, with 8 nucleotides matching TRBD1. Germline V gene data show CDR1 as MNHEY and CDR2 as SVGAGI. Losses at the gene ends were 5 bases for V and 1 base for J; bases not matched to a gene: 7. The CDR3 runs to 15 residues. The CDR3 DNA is TGTGCCAGCAGTATGCCCGGGACAGGATCCTACGAGCAGTACTTC. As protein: CASSMPGTGSYEQYF.

The CDR3 here is CSASGDRGVYGYTF. Here the CDR3 DNA reads TGCAGTGCTAGTGGGGACCGGGGGGTCTATGGCTACACCTTC. The chain carries TRBV20-1 and TRBJ1-2; perhaps TRBD1 as D (5 bases). The germline gives CDR1 DFQATT, CDR2 SNEGSKA (reference sequence). V gave up 3 bases and J gave up 4 bases, with 15 bases separating them. CDR3 length: 14 amino acids.

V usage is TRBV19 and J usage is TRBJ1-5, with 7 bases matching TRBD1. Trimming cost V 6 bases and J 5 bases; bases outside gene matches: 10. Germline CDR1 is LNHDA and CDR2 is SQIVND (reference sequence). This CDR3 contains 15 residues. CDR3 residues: CASRQRDREYQPQHF. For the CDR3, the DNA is TGTGCCAGTAGGCAACGGGACAGAGAGTATCAGCCCCAGCATTTT.

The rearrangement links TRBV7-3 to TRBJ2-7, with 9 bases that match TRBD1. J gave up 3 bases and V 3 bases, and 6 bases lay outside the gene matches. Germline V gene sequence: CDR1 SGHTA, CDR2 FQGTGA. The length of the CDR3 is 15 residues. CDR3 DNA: TGTGCCAGCAGCTTCCGACCGGGACAGGGCTACGAGCAGTACTTC. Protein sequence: CASSFRPGQGYEQYF.

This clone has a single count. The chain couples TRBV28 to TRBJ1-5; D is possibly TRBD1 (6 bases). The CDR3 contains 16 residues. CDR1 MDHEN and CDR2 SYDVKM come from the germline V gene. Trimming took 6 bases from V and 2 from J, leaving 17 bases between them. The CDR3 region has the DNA TGTGCCAGCAGCGTGAGGGGACAAGGGCGCAATCAGCCCCAGCATTTT. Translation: CASSVRGQGRNQPQHF.

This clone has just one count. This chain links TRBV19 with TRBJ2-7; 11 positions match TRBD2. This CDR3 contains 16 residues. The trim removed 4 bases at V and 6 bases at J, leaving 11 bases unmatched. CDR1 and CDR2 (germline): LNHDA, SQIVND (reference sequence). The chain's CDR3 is CASSTGTDLAGGEQYF. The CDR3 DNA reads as TGTGCCAGTAGTACCGGGACGGACCTAGCGGGAGGCGAGCAGTACTTC.

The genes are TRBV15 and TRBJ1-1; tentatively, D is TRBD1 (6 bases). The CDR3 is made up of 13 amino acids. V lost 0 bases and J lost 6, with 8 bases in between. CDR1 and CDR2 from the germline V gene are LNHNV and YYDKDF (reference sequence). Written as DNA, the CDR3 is TGTGCCACCAGCAGAGATGCAGGGGCTGAAGCTTTCTTT. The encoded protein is CATSRDAGAEAFF.

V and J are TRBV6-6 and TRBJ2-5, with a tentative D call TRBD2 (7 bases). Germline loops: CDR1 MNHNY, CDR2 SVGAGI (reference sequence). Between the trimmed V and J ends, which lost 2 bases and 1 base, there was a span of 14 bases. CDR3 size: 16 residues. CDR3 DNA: TGTGCCAGCAGTTACGGGGCCCGGGGGGCCCAAGAGACCCAGTACTTC. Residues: CASSYGARGAQETQYF.

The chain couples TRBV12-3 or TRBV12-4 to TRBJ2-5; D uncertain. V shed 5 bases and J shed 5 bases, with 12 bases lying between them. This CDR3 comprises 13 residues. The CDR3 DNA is TGTGCCAGCAGTCGCCCTCACGGGGAGACCCAGTACTTC. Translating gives CASSRPHGETQYF.

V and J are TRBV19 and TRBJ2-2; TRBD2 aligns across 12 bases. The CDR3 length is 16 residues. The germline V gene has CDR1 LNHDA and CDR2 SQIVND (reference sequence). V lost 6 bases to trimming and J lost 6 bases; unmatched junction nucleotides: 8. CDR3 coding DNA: TGTGCCAGTAGCCCTAGCCGGACTAGCGGGGCCGGGGAGCTGTTTTTT. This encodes CASSPSRTSGAGELFF.

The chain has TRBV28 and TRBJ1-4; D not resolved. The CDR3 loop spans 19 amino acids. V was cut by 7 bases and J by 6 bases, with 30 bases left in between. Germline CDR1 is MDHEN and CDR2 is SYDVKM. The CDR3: CASTRGYERRAGSYEKLFF. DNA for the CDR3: TGTGCCAGCACCCGAGGGTACGAGAGGAGAGCAGGTTCGTATGAAAAACTGTTTTTT. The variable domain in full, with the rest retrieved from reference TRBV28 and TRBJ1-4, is DVKVTQSSRYLVKRTGEKVFLECVQDMDHENMFWYRQDPGLGLRLIYFSYDVKMKEKGDIPEGYSVSREKKERFSLILESASTNQTSMYLCASTRGYERRAGSYEKLFFGSGTQLSVL.

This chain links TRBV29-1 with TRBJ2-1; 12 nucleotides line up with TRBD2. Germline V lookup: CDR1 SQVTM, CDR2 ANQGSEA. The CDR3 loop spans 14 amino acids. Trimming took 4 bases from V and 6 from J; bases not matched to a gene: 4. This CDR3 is CSVATSGRGNEQFF. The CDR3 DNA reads TGCAGCGTTGCGACTAGCGGGAGAGGCAATGAGCAGTTCTTC.

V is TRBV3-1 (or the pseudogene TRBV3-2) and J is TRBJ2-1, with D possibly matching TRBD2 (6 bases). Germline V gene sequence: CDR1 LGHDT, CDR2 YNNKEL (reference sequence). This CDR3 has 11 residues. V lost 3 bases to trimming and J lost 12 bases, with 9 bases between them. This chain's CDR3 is CASSQVGGQFF. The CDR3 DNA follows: TGTGCCAGCAGCCAGGTGGGGGGGCAGTTCTTC.

The CDR3 coding sequence is TGTGCCAGCAGCCCCGGGTTGAACACTGAAGCTTTCTTT. Amino acids: CASSPGLNTEAFF. V and J are TRBV11-3 and TRBJ1-1; D gene unclear. The CDR3 has 13 residues. The germline V gene has CDR1 SGHNT and CDR2 YENEEA. V was cut by 5 bases and J by 0 bases, with 7 bases left in between. The variable domain in full, completed from reference TRBV11-3 and TRBJ1-1, reads EAGVVQSPRYKIIEKKQPVAFWCNPISGHNTLYWYLQNLGQGPELLIRYENEEAVDDSQLPKDRFSAERLKGVDSTLKIQPAELGDSAVYLCASSPGLNTEAFFGQGTRLTVV.